The TCR beta chain under discussion was sequenced for a study of neurological immune-mediated disorders. Libraries used 2 million unsorted PBMCs kept frozen in RNAlater. V was pared by 2 bases and J by 4 bases, with 8 bases between. CDR1 and CDR2 (germline): SGHTA, FQGNSA. CDR3 length: 13 residues. This clonotype was observed many times. TCRdb recomputed calls from the 5' RACE reads with MiXCR, one row per CDR3 protein. Of about 120,000 distinct CDR3 sequences in the sample, about 3.4% were seen once. The sequence derives from a woman in her twenties or thirties with multiple sclerosis. The gene calls are TRBV7-2 and TRBJ1-1; the D is unclear. Sequenced material: PBMCs. This chain's CDR3 is CASSLKSSTEAFF. In DNA, the CDR3 is TGTGCCAGCAGCTTAAAAAGTTCCACTGAAGCTTTCTTT.